Sequencing of this TCR beta chain was carried out in a study of blood T cell repertoires in COVID-19. Looking at the study overall: Material from acute and convalescent COVID-19 was sourced from the United States, Italy and Spain. T cells, B-cell-depleted T cells, or PBMCs provided the cDNA or gDNA that served as material.

Germline V gene sequence: CDR1 SGHNT, CDR2 YYREEE (reference sequence). The CDR3 has 17 amino acids. V was shortened by 0 bases and J by 3 bases, with 16 bases between the two germline ends. Under the authors' procedure: It was from reference gene primer amplification that nucleated cell counts were estimated. The method was immunoSEQ multiplex PCR; TCRdb's version includes in-frame clones alone and lacks a portion of them. The D gene and trimming were derived from the DNA, and the V and J assignments and clone size from that table. The data show some 220,000 clones, 82% seen once. Seattle researchers signed up patients amid active infection and tracked them longitudinally.

Sequencing input: peripheral blood. The receptor was isolated from a woman between 65 and 79 years old with COVID-19, enrolled during active disease. The chain carries TRBV5-4 and TRBJ1-5; D may be TRBD1 (5 bases). CDR3 in amino acids: CASSLGNRTPTNQPQHF. Here the CDR3 DNA reads TGTGCCAGCAGCTTGGGGAACAGGACGCCAACCAATCAGCCCCAGCATTTT.